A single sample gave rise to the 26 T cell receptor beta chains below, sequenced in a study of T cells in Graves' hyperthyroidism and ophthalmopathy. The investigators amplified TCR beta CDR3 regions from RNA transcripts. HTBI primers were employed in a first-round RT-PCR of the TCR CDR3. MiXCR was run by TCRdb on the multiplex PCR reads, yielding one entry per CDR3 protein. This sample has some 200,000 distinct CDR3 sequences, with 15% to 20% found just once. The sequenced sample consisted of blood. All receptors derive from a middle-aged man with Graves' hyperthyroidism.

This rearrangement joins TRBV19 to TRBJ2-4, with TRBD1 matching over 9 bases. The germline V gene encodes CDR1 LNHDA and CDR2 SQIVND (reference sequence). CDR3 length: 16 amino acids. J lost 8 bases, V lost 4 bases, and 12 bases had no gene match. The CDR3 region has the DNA TGTGCCAGTAGTAGGGGTACCGGGACAGGGTATGACATTCAGTACTTC. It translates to CASSRGTGTGYDIQYF.

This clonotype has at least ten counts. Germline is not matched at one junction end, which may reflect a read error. The CDR3 DNA is TGCAGTGCTTGCCCGGGAGGGCCTTCCTCCAATGAGCAGTTCTTC. Translating gives CSACPGGPSSNEQFF. The chain uses TRBV20-1 and TRBJ2-1; 8 bases line up with TRBD2. Germline V lookup: CDR1 DFQATT, CDR2 SNEGSKA (reference sequence). The CDR3 sequence is 15 residues long.

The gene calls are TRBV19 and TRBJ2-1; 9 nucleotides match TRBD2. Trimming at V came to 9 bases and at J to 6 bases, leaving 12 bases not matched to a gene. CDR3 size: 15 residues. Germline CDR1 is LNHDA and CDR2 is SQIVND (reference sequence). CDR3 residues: CASHPGVSGSNEQFF. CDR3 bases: TGTGCCAGCCACCCTGGGGTTAGCGGGAGCAATGAGCAGTTCTTC.

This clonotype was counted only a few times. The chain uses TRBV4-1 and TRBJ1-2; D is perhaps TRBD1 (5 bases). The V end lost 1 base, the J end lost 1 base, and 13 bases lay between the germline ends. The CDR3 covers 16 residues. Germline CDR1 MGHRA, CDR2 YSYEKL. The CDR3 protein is CASSQGGGRGNYGYTF. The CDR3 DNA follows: TGCGCCAGCAGCCAAGGTGGGGGTAGAGGTAACTATGGCTACACCTTC.

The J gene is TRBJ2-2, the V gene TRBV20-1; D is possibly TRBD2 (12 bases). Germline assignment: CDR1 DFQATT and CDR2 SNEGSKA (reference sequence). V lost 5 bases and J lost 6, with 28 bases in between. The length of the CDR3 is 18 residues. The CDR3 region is CSAWDRGVLAGGPGELFF. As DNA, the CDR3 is TGCAGTGCTTGGGACAGGGGGGTGCTAGCGGGAGGGCCCGGGGAGCTGTTTTTT.

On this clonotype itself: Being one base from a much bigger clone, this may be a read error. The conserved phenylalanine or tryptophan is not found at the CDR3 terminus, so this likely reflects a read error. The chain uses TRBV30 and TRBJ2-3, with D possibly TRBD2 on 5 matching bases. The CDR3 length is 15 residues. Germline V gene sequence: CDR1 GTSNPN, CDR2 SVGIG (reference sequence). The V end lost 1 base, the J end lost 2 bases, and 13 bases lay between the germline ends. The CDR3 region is CAWSGRADATDTQYS. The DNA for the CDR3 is TGTGCCTGGAGTGGTAGAGCGGACGCCACAGATACGCAGTATTCT.

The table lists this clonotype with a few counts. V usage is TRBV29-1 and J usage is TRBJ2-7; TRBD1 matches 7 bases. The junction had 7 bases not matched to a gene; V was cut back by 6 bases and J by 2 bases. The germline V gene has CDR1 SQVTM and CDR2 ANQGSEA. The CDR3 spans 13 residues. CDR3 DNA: TGCAGCGTGGAGACAGGGATAACCTACGAGCAGTACTTC. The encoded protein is CSVETGITYEQYF.

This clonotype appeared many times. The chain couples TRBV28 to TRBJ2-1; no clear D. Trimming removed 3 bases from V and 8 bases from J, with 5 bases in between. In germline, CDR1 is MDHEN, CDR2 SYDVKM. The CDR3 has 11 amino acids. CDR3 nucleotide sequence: TGTGCCAGCAGTTTCAGGCATGAGCAGTTCTTC. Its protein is CASSFRHEQFF.

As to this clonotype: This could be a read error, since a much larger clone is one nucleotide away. The CDR3, as DNA: TGCAGTGCTAGCGCGGGACAGGGCTGGCCCGGGGAGCTGCTTTTT. Amino acid sequence: CSASAGQGWPGELLF. This chain connects TRBV20-1 to TRBJ2-2; 9 bases are a match to TRBD1. CDR1 and CDR2 from the germline V gene are DFQATT and SNEGSKA (reference sequence). This CDR3 contains 15 residues.

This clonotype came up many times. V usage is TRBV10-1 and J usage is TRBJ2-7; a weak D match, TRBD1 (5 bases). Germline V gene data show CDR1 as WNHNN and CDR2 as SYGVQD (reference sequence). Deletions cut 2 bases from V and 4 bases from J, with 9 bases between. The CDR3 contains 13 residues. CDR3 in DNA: TGCGCCAGCAGTGAGGGGCAGGGTTACGAGCAGTACTTC. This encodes CASSEGQGYEQYF.

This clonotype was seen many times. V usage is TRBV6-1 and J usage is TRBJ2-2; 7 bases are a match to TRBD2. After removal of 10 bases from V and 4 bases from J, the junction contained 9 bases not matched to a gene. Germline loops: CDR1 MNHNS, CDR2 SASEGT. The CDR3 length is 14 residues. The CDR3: CAIRDPGGTGELFF. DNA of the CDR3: TGTGCCATACGGGACCCGGGAGGCACCGGGGAGCTGTTTTTT.

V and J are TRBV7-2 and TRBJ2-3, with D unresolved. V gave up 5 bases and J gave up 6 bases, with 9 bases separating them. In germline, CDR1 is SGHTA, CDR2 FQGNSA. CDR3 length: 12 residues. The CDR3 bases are TGTGCCAGCAGCACCAGTAGGGATACGCAGTATTTT. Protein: CASSTSRDTQYF.

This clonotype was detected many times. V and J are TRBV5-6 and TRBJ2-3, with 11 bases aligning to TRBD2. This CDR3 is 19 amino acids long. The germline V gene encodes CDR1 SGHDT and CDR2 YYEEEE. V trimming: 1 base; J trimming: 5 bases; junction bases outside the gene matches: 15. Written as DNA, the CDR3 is TGTGCCAGCAGCTTGAGAACTAGCGGGAGAAGGTTTTTGGGAGATACGCAGTATTTT. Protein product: CASSLRTSGRRFLGDTQYF.

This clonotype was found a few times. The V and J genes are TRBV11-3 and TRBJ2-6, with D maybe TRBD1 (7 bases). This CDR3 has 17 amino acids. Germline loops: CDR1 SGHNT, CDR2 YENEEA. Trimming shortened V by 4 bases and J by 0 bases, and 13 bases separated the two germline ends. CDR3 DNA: TGTGCCAGCAGCTCGCGGGGACAGACCTCTGGGGCCAACGTCCTGACTTTC. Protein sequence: CASSSRGQTSGANVLTF.

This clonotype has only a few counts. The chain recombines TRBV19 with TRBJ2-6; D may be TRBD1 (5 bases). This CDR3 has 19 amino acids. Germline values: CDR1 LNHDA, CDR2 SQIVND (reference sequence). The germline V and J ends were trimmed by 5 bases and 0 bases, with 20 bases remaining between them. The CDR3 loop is CASSSGRGTANSGANVLTF. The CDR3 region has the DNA TGTGCCAGTAGTTCTGGAAGGGGTACAGCCAACTCTGGGGCCAACGTCCTGACTTTC.

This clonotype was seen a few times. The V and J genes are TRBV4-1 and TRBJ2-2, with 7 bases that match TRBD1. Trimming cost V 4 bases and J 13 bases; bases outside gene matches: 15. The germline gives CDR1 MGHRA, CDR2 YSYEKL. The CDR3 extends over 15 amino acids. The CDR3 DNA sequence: TGCGCCAGCAGCCCAACGACAGGGCGTCAATTTTTGCTGTTTTTT. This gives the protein CASSPTTGRQFLLFF.

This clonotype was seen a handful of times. The CDR3 DNA reads TGTGCCAGCAGTCCGGAAAGGGGTACCGGGGAGCTGTTTTTT. Translated: CASSPERGTGELFF. This chain uses TRBV6-1 with TRBJ2-2; maybe TRBD1 (5 bases). Per germline, CDR1 MNHNS and CDR2 SASEGT. This CDR3 spans 14 amino acids. V dropped 5 bases and J dropped 5 bases, with 12 bases sitting between them.

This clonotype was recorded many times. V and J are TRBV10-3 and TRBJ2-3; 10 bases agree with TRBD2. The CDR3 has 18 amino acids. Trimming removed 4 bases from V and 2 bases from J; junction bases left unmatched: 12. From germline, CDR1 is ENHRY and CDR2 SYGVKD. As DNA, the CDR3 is TGTGCCATCAGTGGCTCCTCAAGACTAGCGGGTAACACAGATACGCAGTATTTT. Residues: CAISGSSRLAGNTDTQYF.

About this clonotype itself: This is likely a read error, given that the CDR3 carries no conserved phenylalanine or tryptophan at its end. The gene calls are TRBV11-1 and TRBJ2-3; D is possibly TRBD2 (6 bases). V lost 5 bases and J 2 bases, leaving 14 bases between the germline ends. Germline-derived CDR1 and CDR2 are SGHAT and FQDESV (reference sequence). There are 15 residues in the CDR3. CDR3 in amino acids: CASSPRDFITDTQYC. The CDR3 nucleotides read TGTGCCAGCAGCCCTCGGGACTTTATCACAGATACGCAGTATTGT.

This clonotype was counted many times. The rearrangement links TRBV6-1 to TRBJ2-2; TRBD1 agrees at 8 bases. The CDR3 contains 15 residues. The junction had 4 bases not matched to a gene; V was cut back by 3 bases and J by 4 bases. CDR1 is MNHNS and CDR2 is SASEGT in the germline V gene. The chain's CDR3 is CASSEIGQGTGELFF. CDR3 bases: TGTGCCAGCAGTGAGATTGGACAGGGCACCGGGGAGCTGTTTTTT.

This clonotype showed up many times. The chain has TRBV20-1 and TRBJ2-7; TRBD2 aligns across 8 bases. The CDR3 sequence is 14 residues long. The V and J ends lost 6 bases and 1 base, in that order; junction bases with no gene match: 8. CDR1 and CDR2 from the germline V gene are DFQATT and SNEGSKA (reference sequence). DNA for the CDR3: TGCAGTGCGGGGATCGCGGGAGGATCCTACGAGCAGTACTTC. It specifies CSAGIAGGSYEQYF.

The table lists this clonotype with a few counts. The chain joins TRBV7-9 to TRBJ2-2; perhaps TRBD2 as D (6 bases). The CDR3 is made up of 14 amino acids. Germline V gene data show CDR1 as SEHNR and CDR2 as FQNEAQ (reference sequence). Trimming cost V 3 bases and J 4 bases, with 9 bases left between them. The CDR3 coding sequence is TGTGCCAGCAGCTTGGGACTTTTCACCGGGGAGCTGTTTTTT. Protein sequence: CASSLGLFTGELFF. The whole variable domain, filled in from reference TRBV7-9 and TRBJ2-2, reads DTGVSQNPRHKITKRGQNVTFRCDPISEHNRLYWYRQTLGQGPEFLTYFQNEAQLEKSRLLSDRFSAERPKGSFSTLEIQRTEQGDSAMYLCASSLGLFTGELFFGEGSRLTVL.

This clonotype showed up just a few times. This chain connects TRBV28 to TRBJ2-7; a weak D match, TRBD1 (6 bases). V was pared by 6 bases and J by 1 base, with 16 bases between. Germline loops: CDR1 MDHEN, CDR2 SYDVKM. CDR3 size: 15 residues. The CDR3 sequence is CASRERGTSSYEQYF. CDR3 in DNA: TGTGCCAGCAGAGAGAGGGGGACATCTTCCTACGAGCAGTACTTC.

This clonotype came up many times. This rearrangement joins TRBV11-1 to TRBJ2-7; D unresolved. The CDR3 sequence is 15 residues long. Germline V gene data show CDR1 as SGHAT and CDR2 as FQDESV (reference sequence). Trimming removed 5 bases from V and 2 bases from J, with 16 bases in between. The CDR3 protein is CASSRLADPAYEQYF. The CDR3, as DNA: TGTGCCAGCAGCCGACTCGCGGACCCAGCCTACGAGCAGTACTTC.

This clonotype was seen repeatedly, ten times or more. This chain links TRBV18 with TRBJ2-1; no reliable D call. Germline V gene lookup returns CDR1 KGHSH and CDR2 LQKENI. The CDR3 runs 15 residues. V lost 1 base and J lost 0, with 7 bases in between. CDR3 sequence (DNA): TGTGCCAGCTCACCACGCGGAAACTCCTACAATGAGCAGTTCTTC. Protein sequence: CASSPRGNSYNEQFF.

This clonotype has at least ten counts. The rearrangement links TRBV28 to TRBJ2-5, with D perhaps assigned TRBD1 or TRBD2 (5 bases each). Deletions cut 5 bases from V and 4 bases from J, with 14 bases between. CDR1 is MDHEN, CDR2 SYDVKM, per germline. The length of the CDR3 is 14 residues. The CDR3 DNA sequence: TGTGCCAGCAGTGCGGACAAGGAGGTAGAGACCCAGTACTTC. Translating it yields CASSADKEVETQYF.